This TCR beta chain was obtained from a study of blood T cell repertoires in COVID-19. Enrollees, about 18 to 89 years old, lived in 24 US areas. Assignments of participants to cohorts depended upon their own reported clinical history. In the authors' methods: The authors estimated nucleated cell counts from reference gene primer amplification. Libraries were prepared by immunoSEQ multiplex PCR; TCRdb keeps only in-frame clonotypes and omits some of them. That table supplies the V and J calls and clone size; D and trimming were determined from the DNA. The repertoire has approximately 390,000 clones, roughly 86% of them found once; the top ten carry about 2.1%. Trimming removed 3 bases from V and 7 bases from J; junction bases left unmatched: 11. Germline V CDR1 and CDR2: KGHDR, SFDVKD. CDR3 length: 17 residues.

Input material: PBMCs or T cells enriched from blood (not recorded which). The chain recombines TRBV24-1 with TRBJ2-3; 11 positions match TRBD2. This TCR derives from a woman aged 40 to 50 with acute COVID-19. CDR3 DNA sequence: TGTGCCACCAGTGATGGGACTAGCGGTCTGTTAGGGCATACGCAGTATTTT. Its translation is CATSDGTSGLLGHTQYF.